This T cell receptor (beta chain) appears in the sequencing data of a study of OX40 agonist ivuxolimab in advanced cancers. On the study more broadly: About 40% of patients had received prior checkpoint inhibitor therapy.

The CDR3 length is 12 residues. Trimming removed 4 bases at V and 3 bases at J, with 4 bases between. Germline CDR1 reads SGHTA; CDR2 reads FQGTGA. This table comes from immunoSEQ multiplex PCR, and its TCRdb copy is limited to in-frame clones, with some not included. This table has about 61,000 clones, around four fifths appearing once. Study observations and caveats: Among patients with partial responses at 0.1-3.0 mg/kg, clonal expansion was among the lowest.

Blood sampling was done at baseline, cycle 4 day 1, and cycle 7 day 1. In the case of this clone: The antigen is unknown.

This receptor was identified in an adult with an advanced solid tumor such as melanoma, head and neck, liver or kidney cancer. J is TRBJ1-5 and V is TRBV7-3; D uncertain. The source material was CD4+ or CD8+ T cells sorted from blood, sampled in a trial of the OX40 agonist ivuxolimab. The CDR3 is CASSSVNQPQHF. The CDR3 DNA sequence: TGTGCCAGCAGCTCGGTCAATCAGCCCCAGCATTTT.